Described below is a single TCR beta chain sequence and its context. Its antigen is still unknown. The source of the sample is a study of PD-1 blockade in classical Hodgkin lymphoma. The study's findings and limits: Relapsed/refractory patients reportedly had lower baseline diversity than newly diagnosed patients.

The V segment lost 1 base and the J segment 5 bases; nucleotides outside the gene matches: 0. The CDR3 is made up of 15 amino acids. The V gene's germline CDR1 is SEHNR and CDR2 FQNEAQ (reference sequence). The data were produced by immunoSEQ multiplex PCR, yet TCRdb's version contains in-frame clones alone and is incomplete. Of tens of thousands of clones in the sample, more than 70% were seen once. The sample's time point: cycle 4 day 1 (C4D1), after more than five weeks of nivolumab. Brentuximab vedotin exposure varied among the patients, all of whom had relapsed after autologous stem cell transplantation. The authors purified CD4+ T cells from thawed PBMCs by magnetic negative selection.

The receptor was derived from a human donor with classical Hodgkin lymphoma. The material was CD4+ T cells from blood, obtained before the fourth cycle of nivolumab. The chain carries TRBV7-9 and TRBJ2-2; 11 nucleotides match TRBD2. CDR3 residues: CASSLGLAGTGELFF. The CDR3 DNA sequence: TGTGCCAGCAGCTTAGGACTAGCGGGAACCGGGGAGCTGTTTTTT.